This T cell receptor beta chain derives from a study of PD-1 blockade in classical Hodgkin lymphoma (dated by TCRdb to between 2020 and 2021). A note on the overall study: Nivolumab dosing was 3 mg/kg intravenously every 2 weeks, continuing until either disease progression or unacceptable toxicity. To define a peripheral blood immune signature of response to PD-1 blockade in classical Hodgkin lymphoma, the study combined TCR beta sequencing with CyTOF.

For this clone: The antigen it recognizes is unknown. Within one base of it there is no much larger clone, and no base qualities were kept.

From the cysteine up to the phenylalanine, the CDR3 has a length of 13 residues. Only the CDR3 part of the read is kept: 39 bases, read in frame from the first base. Looking up the germline V gene yields CDR1 SQVTM and CDR2 ANQGSEA. Unmatched junction bases come to 6, with V trimmed by 8 bases and J by 2 bases. The intended sense of this specimen's time point label: cycle 1 day 1 (C1D1), immediately before nivolumab initiation. Every trial patient had relapsed following autologous stem cell transplantation, and prior brentuximab vedotin exposure was what differed among cohorts A, B and C. A Miltenyi CD4+ T cell isolation kit was used for magnetic negative selection to purify CD4+ T cells from thawed PBMCs. The trial cohort was composed of over 50 patients with relapsed/refractory classical Hodgkin lymphoma, for whom complete response, partial response or progressive disease was recorded as best overall response. In the multi-cohort phase II CheckMate 205 trial, trial patients received single-agent nivolumab. An independent review committee assessed best overall response by applying the 2007 International Working Group response criteria. PBMCs from the trial were collected at three points: immediately before nivolumab initiation (C1D1), and during therapy at cycle 2 day 1 and cycle 4 day 1. Peripheral blood was collected in 8 mL Vacutainer Cell Preparation Tubes, from which PBMCs were isolated by centrifugation and then cryopreserved. Purified CD4+ and CD8+ fractions were prepared only for cases with an additional available PBMC sample. Magnetically labelled cells were removed on LS columns in a quadroMACS separator, and the flow-through was collected as the purified fraction.

Summary of the overall study and its limitations: Only a single clinical trial cohort was studied, and what caused the repertoire differences, possibly disease activity or prior therapy, remained undefined. Among trial patients, those achieving complete response had baseline diversity similar to that of newly diagnosed patients, while diversity was significantly lower in partial responders and progressors. Baseline TCR diversity was reported as lower in newly diagnosed patients than in healthy donors, and lower still in relapsed/refractory patients. Patients starting nivolumab less than 1 year after ASCT had lower diversity and were excluded from later analyses to avoid confounding by immune reconstitution. CD4+ but not CD8+ TCR diversity rose significantly by C4D1 (p=0.0027 vs p=0.16), most apparent in complete responders (p=0.02).

Genomic DNA was extracted with the Qiagen DNeasy kit from unsorted PBMCs and from negatively selected CD4+ and CD8+ fractions. Amplification of TCR beta CDR3 regions was done by immunoSEQ multiplex PCR with primers that anneal to V and J segments. A synthetic immune receptor repertoire was used to minimize amplification bias, and any residual bias was removed computationally once sequencing was done. In the authors' own workflow: Repertoire diversity was quantified as the Shannon entropy index using custom Python scripts. The unsorted, CD4+ and CD8+ repertoires were each analyzed separately, with the exception of combined analyses, where CD4+ and CD8+ sequences were merged in silico. A clone counted as expanded when the clone's frequency after treatment rose at least 2-fold relative to C1D1, and clones undetected at baseline were given a pseudocount of 0.5. Singleton clones were defined as clones with 0 or 1 copy at C1D1, and non-singleton clones were defined as clones with 2 or more copies. Clones expanded in unsorted samples were annotated as CD4+, CD8+ or unknown by matching protein sequences in sorted samples from the same patient. Wilcoxon tests were applied to paired samples to test diversity changes from C1D1 to C4D1. TCRdb re-hosts the immuneACCESS table, in-frame sequences only. Its copies lack some clones; in the studies checked, an unresolved V gene accounts for under half of them, and the cause for the rest is not known. For V, J and clone size, that table is used; D and trimming come from the DNA. Here the sample has 6,000 to 6,500 clones; nearly 80% occur a single time. The ten largest clones add up to approximately 3.6% of the sample.

The input for sequencing was CD4+ T cells from blood, taken at baseline. Recombination joined TRBV29-1 with TRBJ2-5; TRBD1 fits 9 bases in the junction. The receptor was isolated from a human donor with classical Hodgkin lymphoma. DNA sequence: TGCAGCTCCGGGACAGGGTTACAAGAGACCCAGTACTTC. The translation is CSSGTGLQETQYF. Here the CDR3 is joined to the reference TRBV29-1 and TRBJ2-5 genes, and the full variable domain is: SAVISQKPSRDICQRGTSLTIQCQVDSQVTMMFWYRQQPGQSLTLIATANQGSEATYESGFVIDKFPISRPNLTFSTLTVSNMSPEDSSIYLCSSGTGLQETQYFGPGTRLLVL.